This passage covers 20 T cell receptor beta chains from one sample sequenced in a study of radiotherapy plus CTLA-4 blockade in lung cancer. Data came from immunoSEQ multiplex PCR; TCRdb stores just in-frame clones and leaves some out. The sample records some 41,000 clones, roughly 67% being singletons. Source: peripheral blood, taken from a patient treated with radiotherapy plus ipilimumab. All receptors derive from a human donor with non-small cell lung cancer who had a partial response to radiotherapy plus ipilimumab.

This clone turned up a few times. The gene calls are TRBV27 and TRBJ1-2, with 8 bases lining up with TRBD1. CDR1 MNHEY and CDR2 SMNVEV come from the germline V gene (reference sequence). J lost 8 bases, V lost 6 bases, and 8 bases had no gene match. The CDR3 contains 13 residues. The CDR3 sequence is CASSRGQGAGYTF. Here the CDR3 DNA reads TGTGCCAGCAGCCGCGGACAGGGAGCGGGCTACACCTTC.

In its sample, this clone was seen a few times. V is TRBV5-4 and J is TRBJ2-6; D might be TRBD1 (5 bases). The germline V gene has CDR1 SGHNT and CDR2 YYREEE (reference sequence). This CDR3 contains 17 residues. V dropped 5 bases and J dropped 2 bases, with 17 bases sitting between them. The CDR3 region has the DNA TGTGCCAGCAGTCCAAACCAGGGATATACTGGGGCCAACGTCCTGACTTTC. This encodes CASSPNQGYTGANVLTF.

The chain carries TRBV4-3 and TRBJ2-5; D might be TRBD1 (5 bases). The closer fit of TRBJ2-7 to the DNA end suggests the J call may be wrong. The germline V gene encodes CDR1 LGHNA and CDR2 YSLEER. The CDR3 is 13 residues long. Written as DNA, the CDR3 is TGCGCCAGCAGCTCGACAGTCTTCTACGAGCAGTACTTC. This sequence encodes CASSSTVFYEQYF.

The chain carries TRBV9 and TRBJ1-2; 7 bases are shared with TRBD1. CDR3 length: 14 residues. V lost 0 bases to trimming and J lost 4 bases; unmatched junction nucleotides: 3. In germline, CDR1 is SGDLS, CDR2 YYNGEE. The CDR3 nucleotides read TGTGCCAGCAGCGTAGACGCAGGGGGCTATGGCTACACCTTC. It yields the protein CASSVDAGGYGYTF.

This clone has ten or more counts. DNA of the CDR3: TGTGCCAGCAGCTCCCTCGGGGATTCGGACTCTGGAAACACCATATATTTT. It encodes CASSSLGDSDSGNTIYF. The chain couples TRBV7-9 to TRBJ1-3; no reliable D call. The germline V gene encodes CDR1 SEHNR and CDR2 FQNEAQ (reference sequence). Trimming took 4 bases from V and 0 from J, leaving 16 bases between them. This CDR3 spans 17 amino acids. Supplemented by reference TRBV7-9 and TRBJ1-3, the full variable domain reads DTGVSQNPRHKITKRGQNVTFRCDPISEHNRLYWYRQTLGQGPEFLTYFQNEAQLEKSRLLSDRFSAERPKGSFSTLEIQRTEQGDSAMYLCASSSLGDSDSGNTIYFGEGSWLTVV.

CDR3 DNA: TGTGCCTCGCAACAGGGGATGGGTGAAAAACTGTTTTTT. Translated, it gives CASQQGMGEKLFF. The V gene is TRBV15, the J gene TRBJ1-4; 7 bases agree with TRBD1. Unmatched junction bases numbered 10, after V lost 11 bases and J lost 7 bases. Per the germline V gene, CDR1 is LNHNV and CDR2 is YYDKDF (reference sequence). CDR3 length: 13 residues.

This clone was observed a few times. An end of the junction does not agree with germline; a read error may underlie this. The genes are TRBV4-1 and TRBJ1-1; D is possibly TRBD1 (5 bases). Germline assignment: CDR1 MGHRA and CDR2 YSYEKL. There are 14 residues in the CDR3. CDR3: CASSPSAGRDEAFF. The CDR3 region has the DNA TGTGCCAGCAGCCCCTCAGCAGGCAGGGATGAAGCTTTCTTT.

A word on this clone: Given the absence of the conserved phenylalanine or tryptophan at the CDR3 end, a read error is likely. The DNA is left out, because the CDR3 cannot be placed on it with certainty; the CDR3 is given as TCRdb lists it. V is TRBV5-5 and J is TRBJ1-5. Ends included, the CDR3 has 15 residues. Looked up from germline, CDR1 is SGHKS and CDR2 is YYEKEE (reference sequence). The CDR3 loop reads CASSPSLGLGEDGHI.

By share, this clone counts as medium-sized (0.01 to 0.1%). This rearrangement joins TRBV19 to TRBJ1-4; D gene ambiguous. V lost 6 bases to trimming and J lost 0 bases, with 8 bases between them. Germline-derived CDR1 and CDR2 are LNHDA and SQIVND (reference sequence). The CDR3 covers 14 residues. This CDR3 reads CASRRAATNEKLFF. The CDR3 nucleotides are TGTGCCAGTAGGAGAGCTGCAACTAATGAAAAACTGTTTTTT.

This chain uses TRBV27 with TRBJ1-5; D is perhaps TRBD1 (6 bases). Germline V gene lookup returns CDR1 MNHEY and CDR2 SMNVEV (reference sequence). CDR3 length: 15 residues. V dropped 6 bases and J dropped 4 bases, with 16 bases sitting between them. CDR3 bases: TGTGCCAGCAGCTACGACAGCAGGGGTAATCAGCCCCAGCATTTT. Translation gives CASSYDSRGNQPQHF.

The chain couples TRBV6-6 to TRBJ2-5; TRBD2 is a possible D gene (6 bases). Per germline, CDR1 MNHNY and CDR2 SVGAGI (reference sequence). Trimming shortened V by 6 bases and J by 9 bases, and 11 bases separated the two germline ends. The CDR3 totals 11 residues. The CDR3 DNA is TGTGCCAGCAGCCTAGGGGAGGCCCAGTACTTC. It translates to CASSLGEAQYF.

The V gene is TRBV7-2, the J gene TRBJ1-1; D gene uncertain. The V and J ends lost 2 bases and 1 base respectively, with 5 bases between them. This CDR3 contains 13 residues. Germline-derived CDR1 and CDR2 are SGHTA and FQGNSA. DNA of the CDR3: TGTGCCAGCAGCTTACAGTGGAACACTGAAGCTTTCTTT. Translating it yields CASSLQWNTEAFF.

The chain uses TRBV19 and TRBJ2-1; no firm D call. Looked up from germline, CDR1 is LNHDA and CDR2 is SQIVND (reference sequence). The CDR3 length is 15 residues. Trimming removed 5 bases from V and 0 bases from J, with 11 bases in between. The CDR3 spells CASSGTVSSYNEQFF. CDR3 coding DNA: TGTGCCAGTAGTGGTACTGTAAGCTCCTACAATGAGCAGTTCTTC.

V gene TRBV2 combines with J gene TRBJ1-6, with TRBD1 matching over 7 bases. Germline V gene data show CDR1 as SNHLY and CDR2 as FYNNEI. Germline trimming cut 1 base from V and 7 bases from J; bases unmatched to any gene: 4. This CDR3 has 15 residues. The CDR3 nucleotides read TGTGCCAGCAGTGAAGACAGGGGTAGGAATTCACCCCTCCACTTT. Translating gives CASSEDRGRNSPLHF. Supplemented by reference TRBV2 and TRBJ1-6, the full variable domain reads EPEVTQTPSHQVTQMGQEVILRCVPISNHLYFYWYRQILGQKVEFLVSFYNNEISEKSEIFDDQFSVERPDGSNFTLKIRSTKLEDSAMYFCASSEDRGRNSPLHFGNGTRLTVT.

This clone appeared a few times. The chain employs TRBV5-8 and TRBJ1-2; D gene ambiguous. This CDR3 has 14 amino acids. Trimming pared 6 bases from V and 4 bases from J, leaving 16 bases between. The germline V gene encodes CDR1 SGHTS and CDR2 YDEGEE. The CDR3 nucleotides are TGTGCCAGCAAATTGGACGGGATCGGCTATGGCTACACCTTC. Translation gives CASKLDGIGYGYTF.

In its sample, this clone was seen a few times. V is TRBV27 and J is TRBJ1-6, with no clear D. This CDR3 contains 13 residues. Trimming cost V 4 bases and J 10 bases, with 11 bases left between them. Germline CDR1 is MNHEY and CDR2 is SMNVEV (reference sequence). The CDR3 sequence: CASSYSRGSPLHF. The CDR3 DNA sequence: TGTGCCAGCAGTTACTCGAGAGGCTCACCCCTCCACTTT.

The chain uses TRBV5-1 and TRBJ2-5; 7 bases fit TRBD1. J was trimmed by 2 bases and V by 4 bases; bases with no gene match: 8. Germline CDR1 reads SGHRS; CDR2 reads YFSETQ. The CDR3 is 15 amino acids. The CDR3 region is CASSPGQRIQETQYF. The CDR3 region has the DNA TGCGCCAGCAGCCCGGGACAGCGAATACAAGAGACCCAGTACTTC. Together with reference TRBV5-1 and TRBJ2-5, the CDR3 gives the full variable domain: KAGVTQTPRYLIKTRGQQVTLSCSPISGHRSVSWYQQTPGQGLQFLFEYFSETQRNKGNFPGRFSGRQFSNSRSEMNVSTLELGDSALYLCASSPGQRIQETQYFGPGTRLLVL.

V and J are TRBV9 and TRBJ2-7, with 11 nucleotides matching TRBD2. This CDR3 has 15 residues. Germline CDR1 SGDLS, CDR2 YYNGEE. The V gene end was trimmed by 4 bases and the J gene end by 1 base; junction bases not matched to a gene: 4. Here the CDR3 DNA reads TGTGCCAGCAGCCTCACTAGCGGGGGTTCCTACGAGCAGTACTTC. Residues: CASSLTSGGSYEQYF.

J is TRBJ2-1 and V is TRBV5-1, with 7 bases lining up with TRBD1. Germline values: CDR1 SGHRS, CDR2 YFSETQ. This CDR3 comprises 17 residues. Germline trimming cut 4 bases from V and 0 bases from J; bases unmatched to any gene: 10. This CDR3 reads CASSLTTGKSSYNEQFF. Written as DNA, the CDR3 is TGCGCCAGCAGCCTGACGACAGGGAAGAGCTCCTACAATGAGCAGTTCTTC.

On this clone: A junction end diverges from the germline sequence, so it may reflect a read error. This chain links TRBV7-2 with TRBJ2-7; D gene uncertain. Germline V gene lookup returns CDR1 SGHTA and CDR2 FQGNSA. The CDR3 covers 12 residues. Here the CDR3 reads CAGSFPLREQYF. CDR3 bases: TGTGCCGGCAGCTTCCCCCTACGGGAGCAGTACTTC.